The 17 T cell receptor beta chains in this list originate from one sample, sequenced in a study of T cells after yellow fever vaccination. TCRdb re-called the 5' RACE reads with MiXCR, one entry per CDR3 protein. The sample has a few hundred thousand distinct CDR3 sequences, around 17% seen once. This material consisted of PBMCs, taken 5 days after the first yellow fever vaccination. These receptor sequences come from a man between 18 and 29 years old who received the YFV17D yellow fever vaccine.

The sample holds many counts of this clonotype. The chain employs TRBV12-3 or TRBV12-4 and TRBJ2-1, with 10 positions matching TRBD2. With 7 bases clipped from V and 2 bases from J, the junction kept 2 bases outside the gene matches. This CDR3 is 14 amino acids long. In DNA form, the CDR3 reads TGTGCCAGCACTCTAGCGGGGGCCTACAATGAGCAGTTCTTC. It codes for CASTLAGAYNEQFF.

This chain connects TRBV18 to TRBJ1-5; D unclear. Trimming pared 6 bases from V and 5 bases from J, leaving 11 bases between. The germline CDR1 and CDR2 sequences are KGHSH and LQKENI. The CDR3 is made up of 13 amino acids. The CDR3 nucleotides read TGTGCCAGCTCCCGTTCTGTAGATCAGCCCCAGCATTTT. This translates into CASSRSVDQPQHF.

This clonotype was observed at least ten times. The V call is TRBV7-2, the J call TRBJ1-5, with 12 nucleotides matching TRBD1. The V and J ends lost 5 bases and 6 bases, in that order; junction bases with no gene match: 5. Germline V gives CDR1 SGHTA, CDR2 FQGNSA. The CDR3 has 15 residues. The CDR3 DNA is TGTGCCAGCAGCCCGGGGACAGGGGGCCTTCAGCCCCAGCATTTT. Protein: CASSPGTGGLQPQHF.

V usage is TRBV4-3 and J usage is TRBJ1-4; 8 bases are a match to TRBD1. The J segment lost 5 bases and the V segment lost 0 bases, leaving 5 bases of the junction unmatched. Per the germline V gene, CDR1 is LGHNA and CDR2 is YSLEER. The CDR3 covers 16 residues. In nucleotides, the CDR3 is TGCGCCAGCAGCCAAGAGCAGGGACAGGAGAATGAAAAACTGTTTTTT. Residues: CASSQEQGQENEKLFF.

This clonotype was seen a few times. The V and J genes are TRBV9 and TRBJ1-2; no clear D gene. Trimming stripped 0 bases from V and 8 bases from J, with 8 bases between. Germline V gene sequence: CDR1 SGDLS, CDR2 YYNGEE. This CDR3 is 12 amino acids long. The CDR3 nucleotides are TGTGCCAGCAGCGTAGGCCAAGGGGGCTACACCTTC. It codes for CASSVGQGGYTF. The whole variable domain, filled in from reference TRBV9 and TRBJ1-2, reads DSGVTQTPKHLITATGQRVTLRCSPRSGDLSVYWYQQSLDQGLQFLIQYYNGEERAKGNILERFSAQQFPDLHSELNLSSLELGDSALYFCASSVGQGGYTFGSGTRLTVV.

The V and J genes are TRBV4-1 and TRBJ1-1; D gene unclear. The CDR3 extends over 13 amino acids. The V and J ends lost 2 bases and 3 bases respectively, with 7 bases between them. The germline gives CDR1 MGHRA, CDR2 YSYEKL. CDR3 residues: CASSQPWDTEAFF. The CDR3 bases are TGCGCCAGCAGCCAACCCTGGGACACTGAAGCTTTCTTT.

The V call is TRBV21-1, the J call TRBJ1-2. TRBV21-1 is deemed a pseudogene. This CDR3 contains 10 residues. The CDR3: CASSNISYTF. The DNA of the CDR3 is TGTGCCAGCAGCAATATCAGCTACACCTTC.

V is TRBV6-5 and J is TRBJ2-7, with D possibly matching TRBD1 (6 bases). V lost 4 bases to trimming and J lost 5 bases, with 21 bases between them. The CDR3 length is 16 residues. Germline V gene data show CDR1 as MNHEY and CDR2 as SVGAGI. In DNA form, the CDR3 reads TGTGCCAGCAGTTTCTCAGGGGTAGGCGAGGAGAACGAGCAGTACTTC. Its translation is CASSFSGVGEENEQYF.

This rearrangement joins TRBV28 to TRBJ2-7, with D possibly matching TRBD2 (6 bases). V was clipped by 4 bases and J by 2 bases, with 21 bases between them. The CDR3 is 17 residues long. Germline V CDR1 and CDR2: MDHEN, SYDVKM. In DNA, the CDR3 is TGTGCCAGCAGTTCTCCAGGGAGGACAAACACTCCCTACGAGCAGTACGTC. The encoded protein is CASSSPGRTNTPYEQYV.

V usage is TRBV6-4 and J usage is TRBJ1-2; TRBD1 matches at 10 bases. Germline trimming cut 6 bases from V and 4 bases from J; bases unmatched to any gene: 17. Germline V gives CDR1 MRHNA, CDR2 SNTAGT. The CDR3 runs 18 residues. CDR3 DNA sequence: TGTGCCAGCAGGACCGAAACCCAGACAGGGGGCTACGCCTATGGCTACACCTTC. It yields the protein CASRTETQTGGYAYGYTF.

This chain links TRBV12-5 with TRBJ2-7, with D hard to call. This CDR3 spans 12 amino acids. Germline CDR1 reads LGHNT; CDR2 reads FRNRAP. V was cut by 6 bases and J by 6 bases, with 12 bases left in between. The CDR3 nucleotides read TGTGCTAGTGGAGTAAACCTGGCCGAGCAGTACGTC. It codes for CASGVNLAEQYV.

The sample holds a few counts of this clonotype. This chain links TRBV11-2 with TRBJ2-1; 10 nucleotides line up with TRBD1. With V trimmed by 4 bases and J by 10 bases, 16 bases remained unmatched. CDR1 is SGHAT, CDR2 FQNNGV, per germline. The CDR3 is 17 amino acids. The CDR3 loop reads CASSYIPRQGARWEQFF. CDR3 sequence (DNA): TGTGCCAGCAGCTACATACCCCGACAGGGGGCCCGTTGGGAGCAGTTCTTC.

The rearrangement links TRBV29-1 to TRBJ2-7, with 9 bases fitting TRBD2. Germline CDR1 SQVTM, CDR2 ANQGSEA. The trim removed 3 bases at V and 3 bases at J, leaving 6 bases unmatched. The CDR3 consists of 14 residues. The CDR3 nucleotides read TGCAGCGTTGATGTTAATAGCGGGGGCTACGAGCAGTACTTC. Protein product: CSVDVNSGGYEQYF.

This chain uses TRBV7-3 with TRBJ2-1; D unresolved. The CDR3 has 13 amino acids. V shed 4 bases and J shed 7 bases, with 11 bases lying between them. Per the germline V gene, CDR1 is SGHTA and CDR2 is FQGTGA. CDR3 loop: CASSSPTVNEQFF. The CDR3, as DNA: TGTGCCAGCAGCTCCCCAACTGTGAATGAGCAGTTCTTC. Combining the CDR3 with reference TRBV7-3 and TRBJ2-1 gives the whole variable domain GAGVSQTPSNKVTEKGKYVELRCDPISGHTALYWYRQSLGQGPEFLIYFQGTGAADDSGLPNDRFFAVRPEGSVSTLKIQRTERGDSAVYLCASSSPTVNEQFFGPGTRLTVL.

The chain couples TRBV6-2 or TRBV6-3 to TRBJ2-3, with D uncertain. The CDR3 consists of 14 residues. Trimming took off 6 bases at V and 6 bases at J, with 16 bases between the two ends. Germline CDR1 MNHEY, CDR2 SVGEGT. Here the CDR3 DNA reads TGTGCCAGCAGGCAGAGCCTCCTTGGTGATACGCAGTATTTT. Amino acid sequence: CASRQSLLGDTQYF.

This clonotype appeared a few times. The gene calls are TRBV5-1 and TRBJ2-1; 11 positions match TRBD2. Germline V gene sequence: CDR1 SGHRS, CDR2 YFSETQ. Trimming removed 4 bases from V and 3 bases from J; junction bases left unmatched: 6. CDR3 length: 16 residues. The CDR3 nucleotides read TGCGCCAGCAGCACCGCGACTAGCGGGAACTACAATGAGCAGTTCTTC. This encodes CASSTATSGNYNEQFF.

This clonotype has more than one count but fewer than ten. V and J are TRBV18 and TRBJ1-1; 7 bases fit TRBD1. Trimming at V came to 3 bases and at J to 1 base, leaving 5 bases not matched to a gene. CDR1 and CDR2 (germline): KGHSH, LQKENI. The CDR3 extends over 15 amino acids. The CDR3 protein is CASSPSGTENTEAFF. The CDR3 DNA follows: TGTGCCAGCTCACCGTCAGGGACAGAGAACACTGAAGCTTTCTTT.